This TCR beta chain derives from a study of blood T cell repertoires in COVID-19. Looking at the study overall: Sites in the United States, Italy and Spain provided acute and convalescent COVID-19 samples. Nucleic acid was either cDNA or gDNA, and it came from T cells, B-cell-depleted T cells, or PBMCs.

This CDR3 is 15 amino acids long. V shed 3 bases, J shed 5 bases, and the junction held 10 bases outside the gene matches. Per the germline V gene, CDR1 is DFQATT and CDR2 is SNEGSKA (reference sequence). Donors of Cohort 3 who recovered were those that had two negative PCRs, clearance, or symptom resolution. The data were produced by immunoSEQ multiplex PCR, yet TCRdb's version contains in-frame clones alone and is incomplete. This sample has under 350,000 clones, with roughly 89% found just once. The chain recombines TRBV20-1 with TRBJ2-5; 9 bases align to TRBD2. This receptor was taken from a woman aged 40 to 55 who had recovered from COVID-19. Sequenced material: PBMCs or T cells enriched from blood (not recorded which). The CDR3 region is CSASFAGGPRETQYF. DNA for the CDR3: TGCAGTGCTAGTTTTGCGGGAGGGCCGAGGGAGACCCAGTACTTC.